A selection of T cell receptor beta chains follows, all from one sample in a study of blood T cell repertoires in COVID-19. The repertoire was sequenced with immunoSEQ multiplex PCR; TCRdb's copy has only in-frame clones and lacks some. Altogether about 260,000 clones are present, about 88% being singletons, with the ten largest covering 2.5% to 3%. The sequenced sample was PBMCs or T cells enriched from blood (not recorded which). The origin of the receptors is a woman aged 45-65 years who had recovered from COVID-19. Both conserved end residues are part of each CDR3. A D gene is named only where the DNA matches it firmly. Rows may omit the clone size; those that give it use once, few, many or a size class.

d_gene	abundance	v_gene	j_gene	CDR3aa	CDR3nt
-	-	TRBV6-4	TRBJ1-3	CASSDSIVSRGSGNTIYF	TGTGCCAGCAGTGACTCGATTGTCTCGCGCGGCTCTGGAAACACCATATATTTT
-	-	TRBV5-6	TRBJ2-3	CASSMSTDTQYF	TGTGCCAGCAGCATGAGTACAGATACGCAGTATTTT
TRBD1	-	TRBV29-1	TRBJ2-7	CSGTGTGGYEQYF	TGCAGCGGCACCGGGACAGGTGGCTACGAGCAGTACTTC
-	few	TRBV6-4	TRBJ1-2	CASSELTPLNYGYTF	TGTGCCAGCAGTGAGCTGACACCTCTTAACTATGGCTACACCTTC
TRBD2	-	TRBV5-5	TRBJ2-7	CASRTLAGDLEQYF	TGTGCCAGCAGAACCCTAGCGGGGGACCTCGAGCAGTACTTC
-	once	TRBV15	TRBJ2-2	CATEFGTGELFF	TGTGCCACCGAATTCGGTACCGGGGAGCTGTTTTTT
-	-	TRBV30	TRBJ2-2	CAWSRSDPGELFF	TGTGCCTGGAGTAGGAGTGATCCCGGGGAGCTGTTTTTT
-	-	TRBV7-8	TRBJ2-2	CASSLSGPGELFF	TGTGCCAGCAGCTTATCAGGGCCCGGGGAGCTGTTTTTT
-	-	TRBV30	TRBJ1-5	CAWGTPGENQPQHF	TGTGCCTGGGGGACCCCGGGGGAAAATCAGCCCCAGCATTTT
TRBD1	-	TRBV7-2	TRBJ2-5	CASSFGTGAVETQYF	TGTGCCAGCAGCTTTGGGACAGGAGCGGTGGAGACCCAGTACTTC
TRBD2	-	TRBV28	TRBJ2-1	CAIKTSASYNEQFF	TGTGCCATCAAGACTAGCGCATCCTACAATGAGCAGTTCTTC
-	once	TRBV5-6	TRBJ2-1	CASSQYNEQFF	TGTGCCAGCAGCCAGTATAATGAGCAGTTCTTC
-	-	TRBV9	TRBJ2-3	CASSVVGGTDTQYF	TGTGCCAGCAGCGTAGTCGGAGGCACAGATACGCAGTATTTT
TRBD2	-	TRBV7-2	TRBJ2-7	CASSFGLAGGPYEQYF	TGTGCCAGCAGCTTCGGACTAGCGGGAGGTCCCTACGAGCAGTACTTC
-	-	TRBV25-1	TRBJ1-4	CASSESGQGKEKLFF	TGTGCCAGCAGTGAATCGGGGCAGGGGAAAGAAAAACTGTTTTTT
-	-	TRBV7-9	TRBJ1-6	CASSLDRKNSPLHF	TGTGCCAGCAGCTTAGACAGGAAGAATTCACCCCTCCACTTT
TRBD2	-	TRBV3-1/TRBV3-2	TRBJ2-3	CASSQTSGLAGQGGTQYF	TGTGCCAGCAGCCAAACCTCGGGACTAGCGGGACAGGGGGGTACGCAGTATTTT
-	-	TRBV12-3/TRBV12-4	TRBJ2-7	CASSFRIEQYF	TGTGCCAGCAGTTTTAGAATCGAGCAGTACTTC
-	once	TRBV14	TRBJ2-3	CASSQGQWGRIDTQYF	TGTGCCAGCAGCCAAGGTCAGTGGGGCCGGATAGATACGCAGTATTTT
TRBD1	few	TRBV9	TRBJ1-6	CASSVRDSDSPLHF	TGTGCCAGCAGCGTCCGGGACAGTGATTCACCCCTCCACTTT
-	-	TRBV7-2	TRBJ1-6	CASSPEGGRNSPLHF	TGTGCCAGCAGCCCGGAGGGAGGCCGTAATTCACCCCTCCACTTT
TRBD1	-	TRBV10-3	TRBJ1-1	CAIREGQLNTEAFF	TGTGCCATCAGAGAGGGACAGCTGAACACTGAAGCTTTCTTT
TRBD1	-	TRBV23-1	TRBJ1-2	CASSQQTGKGGYTF	TGCGCCAGCAGTCAGCAGACAGGGAAGGGCGGCTACACCTTC
-	-	TRBV18	TRBJ2-1	CASSRTRVDNEQFF	TGTGCCAGCTCACGAACCCGAGTTGACAATGAGCAGTTCTTC
TRBD1	-	TRBV7-3	TRBJ2-7	CASSLTGLGSEQYF	TGTGCCAGCAGCTTGACAGGGCTGGGTTCCGAGCAGTACTTC
TRBD2	-	TRBV9	TRBJ2-2	CASSVIAGAGTGELFF	TGTGCCAGCAGCGTAATAGCGGGAGCGGGCACCGGGGAGCTGTTTTTT
TRBD2	-	TRBV25-1	TRBJ2-3	CASSIRTSGRGADTQYF	TGTGCCAGCAGTATCCGGACTAGCGGGAGAGGGGCAGATACGCAGTATTTT
-	-	TRBV24-1	TRBJ2-3	CATSDRGDFADTQYF	TGTGCCACCAGTGATCGCGGGGATTTTGCAGATACGCAGTATTTT
-	-	TRBV5-8	TRBJ1-1	CASYPWGGVGTEAFF	TGTGCCAGCTACCCGTGGGGGGGGGTTGGTACTGAAGCTTTCTTT
TRBD1	-	TRBV6-5	TRBJ1-1	CASSLRTGGNTEAFF	TGTGCCAGCAGTTTACGGACAGGGGGTAACACTGAAGCTTTCTTT
TRBD2	-	TRBV10-3	TRBJ2-1	CATKRDASYNEQFF	TGTGCCACCAAGCGGGACGCGTCCTACAATGAGCAGTTCTTC
TRBD1	-	TRBV30	TRBJ1-3	CAWSGRRGLGNTIYF	TGTGCCTGGAGTGGACGCAGGGGGCTTGGAAACACCATATATTTT
-	-	TRBV7-2	TRBJ1-2	CASSLTGPGGGYTF	TGTGCCAGCAGCTTAACAGGTCCGGGGGGAGGCTACACCTTC
TRBD1	-	TRBV14	TRBJ1-1	CASSPLDRTNTEAFF	TGTGCCAGCAGCCCCCTGGACAGGACGAACACTGAAGCTTTCTTT
-	-	TRBV28	TRBJ1-1	CASSLSGNTEAFF	TGTGCCAGCAGTTTAAGCGGAAACACTGAAGCTTTCTTT
-	-	TRBV11-3	TRBJ2-2	CASSTRTGELFF	TGTGCCAGCAGCACCAGGACCGGGGAGCTGTTTTTT
TRBD2	-	TRBV10-1	TRBJ2-7	CASSEMLAGGPQQYF	TGCGCCAGCAGTGAGATGCTAGCGGGAGGGCCACAGCAGTACTTC
TRBD2	-	TRBV20-1	TRBJ2-3	CSASSWREGSDTQYF	TGCAGTGCTAGTTCCTGGCGGGAGGGGTCGGATACGCAGTATTTT
-	-	TRBV6-5	TRBJ2-1	CASSYRGPANEQFF	TGTGCCAGCAGTTACAGGGGTCCCGCCAATGAGCAGTTCTTC
-	-	TRBV19	TRBJ2-1	CASSRPGVGNEQFF	TGTGCCAGTAGTAGACCGGGAGTGGGCAATGAGCAGTTCTTC
-	once	TRBV7-2	TRBJ2-1	CASSFEALNEQFF	TGTGCCAGCAGCTTCGAAGCCCTCAATGAGCAGTTCTTC